This paragraph covers one TCR beta chain sequence. This clonotype came up many times. The antigen it recognizes is unknown. Base qualities are not provided; no much larger clone lies one nucleotide away. A distance of 10 bases separates the germline ends of V and J, which lose 4 bases and 3 bases respectively. The CDR3, cysteine through phenylalanine, is 14 amino acids long. Only the CDR3 portion is preserved as DNA: 42 bases, with reading frame beginning at the first base. CDR1 and CDR2 are drawn from the germline V gene: SGHVS, FNYEAQ. This record belongs to a study of response to subunit inactivated influenza vaccine (dated by TCRdb to 2016 to 2018). About the full investigation: To follow how T cells responded to a trivalent subunit inactivated influenza vaccine, the researchers relied on deep quantitative profiling of the T cell receptor repertoire.

Receptor amplification or capture employed RT-PCR. Sequencing was carried out with an Illumina HiSeq 2500. TCRdb itself trimmed the public reads at Q25 with fastp, ran MiXCR and retained productive beta chains. Rows with a matching CDR3 protein are joined into one entry that keeps the most common DNA and genes. Within this sample are 450,000 to 600,000 distinct CDR3 sequences, with less than 7.5% of them counted one time only. The ten largest clonotypes hold about an eighth of the sample. Overall results and qualifications from the work: It was suggested by the authors that each seasonal influenza vaccination may recruit only a limited number of new T cells.

This receptor was obtained from a man aged 50-75 years who received an inactivated influenza vaccine. Donor details come from another sample of the same person, matched by shared clones. The V gene is TRBV7-6 and the J gene is TRBJ2-1, with no confidently assigned D gene. This material consisted of PBMCs from blood, taken less than 25 months after vaccination. The nucleotide sequence reads TGTGCCAGCAGCTCCCACCCGAACTACAATGAGCAGTTCTTC. The resulting protein is CASSSHPNYNEQFF.